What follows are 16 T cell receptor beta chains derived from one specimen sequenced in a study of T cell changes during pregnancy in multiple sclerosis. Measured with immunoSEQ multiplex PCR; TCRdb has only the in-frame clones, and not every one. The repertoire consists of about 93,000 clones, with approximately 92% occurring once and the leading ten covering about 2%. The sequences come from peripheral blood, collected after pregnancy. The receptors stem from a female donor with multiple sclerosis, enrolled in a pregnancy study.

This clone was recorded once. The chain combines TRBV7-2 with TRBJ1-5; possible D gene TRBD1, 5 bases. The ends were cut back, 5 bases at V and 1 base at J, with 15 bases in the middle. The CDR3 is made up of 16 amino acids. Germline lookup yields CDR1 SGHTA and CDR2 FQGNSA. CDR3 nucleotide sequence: TGTGCCAGCAGCCCAACAGGTCTGACGAGCAATCAGCCCCAGCATTTT. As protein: CASSPTGLTSNQPQHF.

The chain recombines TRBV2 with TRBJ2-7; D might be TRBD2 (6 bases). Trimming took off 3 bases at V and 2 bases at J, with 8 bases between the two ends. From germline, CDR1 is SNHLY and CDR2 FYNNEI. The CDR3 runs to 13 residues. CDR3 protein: CASSDREAYEQYF. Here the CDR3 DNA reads TGTGCCAGCAGTGACAGGGAGGCCTACGAGCAGTACTTC.

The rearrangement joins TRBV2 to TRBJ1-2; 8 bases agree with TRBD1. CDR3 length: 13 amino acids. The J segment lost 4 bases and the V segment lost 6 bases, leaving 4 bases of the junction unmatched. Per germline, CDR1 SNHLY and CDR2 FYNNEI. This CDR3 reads CASSLTGAYGYTF. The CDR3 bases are TGTGCCAGCAGCCTGACAGGGGCCTATGGCTACACCTTC.

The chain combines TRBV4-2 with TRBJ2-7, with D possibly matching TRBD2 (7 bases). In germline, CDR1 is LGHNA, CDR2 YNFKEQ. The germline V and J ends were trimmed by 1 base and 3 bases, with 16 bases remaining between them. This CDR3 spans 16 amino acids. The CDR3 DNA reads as TGTGCCAGCAGCCAAGGGGAGGGGGAGGGTCACTACGAGCAGTACTTC. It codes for CASSQGEGEGHYEQYF.

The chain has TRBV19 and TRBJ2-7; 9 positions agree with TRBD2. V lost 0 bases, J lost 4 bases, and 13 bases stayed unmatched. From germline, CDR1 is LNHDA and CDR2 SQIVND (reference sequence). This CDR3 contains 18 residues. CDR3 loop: CASSIDASSGNIYYEQYF. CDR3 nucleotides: TGTGCCAGTAGTATAGACGCCTCTAGCGGGAATATATATTACGAGCAGTACTTC.

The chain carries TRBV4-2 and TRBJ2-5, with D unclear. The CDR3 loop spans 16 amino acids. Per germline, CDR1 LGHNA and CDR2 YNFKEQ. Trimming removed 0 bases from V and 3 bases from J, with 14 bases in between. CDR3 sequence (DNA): TGTGCCAGCAGCCAAGAACGTCGGTTAGGAGAAGAGACCCAGTACTTC. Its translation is CASSQERRLGEETQYF.

The CDR3 region is CASRNRVYEQYF. The CDR3 DNA follows: TGTGCCAGCAGGAACAGGGTCTACGAGCAGTACTTC. The chain carries TRBV6-5 and TRBJ2-7; possible D gene TRBD1, 6 bases. The CDR3 extends over 12 amino acids. Between the trimmed V and J ends, which lost 6 bases and 3 bases, there was a span of 9 bases. The germline CDR1 and CDR2 sequences are MNHEY and SVGAGI.

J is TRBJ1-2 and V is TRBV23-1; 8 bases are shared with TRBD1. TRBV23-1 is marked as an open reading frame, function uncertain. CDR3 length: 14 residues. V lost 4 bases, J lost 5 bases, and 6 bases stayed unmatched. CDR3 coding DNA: TGCGCCAGCAGTCCGTCAGGGGGCCTTTATGGCTACACCTTC. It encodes CASSPSGGLYGYTF.

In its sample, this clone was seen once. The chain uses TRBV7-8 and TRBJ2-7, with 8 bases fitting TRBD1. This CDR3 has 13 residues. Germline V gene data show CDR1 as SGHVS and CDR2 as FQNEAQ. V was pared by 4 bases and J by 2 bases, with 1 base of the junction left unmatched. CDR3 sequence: CASSWDRTYEQYF. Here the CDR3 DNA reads TGTGCCAGCAGCTGGGACAGGACCTACGAGCAGTACTTC.

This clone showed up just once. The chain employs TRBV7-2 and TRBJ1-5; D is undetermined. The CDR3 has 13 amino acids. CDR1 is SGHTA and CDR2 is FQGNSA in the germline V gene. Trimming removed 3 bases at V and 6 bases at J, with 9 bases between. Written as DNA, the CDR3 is TGTGCCAGCAGCTTTATCGGGGTTCAGCCCCAGCATTTT. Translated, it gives CASSFIGVQPQHF.

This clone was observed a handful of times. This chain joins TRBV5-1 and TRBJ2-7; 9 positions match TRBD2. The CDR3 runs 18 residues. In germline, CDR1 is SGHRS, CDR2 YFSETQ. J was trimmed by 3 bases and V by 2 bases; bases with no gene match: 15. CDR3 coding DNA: TGCGCCAGCAGCTTAACAACAGCAACCGGGACTAGCAACTACGAGCAGTACTTC. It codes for CASSLTTATGTSNYEQYF.

CDR3 sequence reads: CASSQETTGGEQFF. DNA for the CDR3: TGTGCCAGCAGCCAAGAGACGACAGGGGGCGAGCAGTTCTTC. The genes are TRBV4-2 and TRBJ2-1; 10 bases align to TRBD1. This CDR3 has 14 residues. Losses at the gene ends were 0 bases for V and 10 bases for J; bases not matched to a gene: 3. The germline V gene has CDR1 LGHNA and CDR2 YNFKEQ.

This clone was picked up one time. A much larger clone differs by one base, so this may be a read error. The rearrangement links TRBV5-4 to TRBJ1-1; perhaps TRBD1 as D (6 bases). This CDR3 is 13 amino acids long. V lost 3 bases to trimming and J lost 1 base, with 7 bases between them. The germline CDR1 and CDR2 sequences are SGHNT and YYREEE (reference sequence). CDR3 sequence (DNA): TGTGCCAGCAGCTCACAGGGGAACACTGAAGCTTTCTTT. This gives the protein CASSSQGNTEAFF.

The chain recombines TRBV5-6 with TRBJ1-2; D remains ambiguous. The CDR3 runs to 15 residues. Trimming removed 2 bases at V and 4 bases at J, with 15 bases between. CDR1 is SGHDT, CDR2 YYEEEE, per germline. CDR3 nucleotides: TGTGCCAGCAGCTTCACAGACCTAACCTTCTATGGCTACACCTTC. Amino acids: CASSFTDLTFYGYTF. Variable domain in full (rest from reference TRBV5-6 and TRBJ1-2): DAGVTQSPTHLIKTRGQQVTLRCSPKSGHDTVSWYQQALGQGPQFIFQYYEEEERQRGNFPDRFSGHQFPNYSSELNVNALLLGDSALYLCASSFTDLTFYGYTFGSGTRLTVV.

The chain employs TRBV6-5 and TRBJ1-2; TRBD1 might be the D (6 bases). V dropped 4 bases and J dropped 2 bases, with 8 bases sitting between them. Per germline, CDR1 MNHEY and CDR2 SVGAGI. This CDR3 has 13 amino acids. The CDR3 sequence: CASSWDTNYGYTF. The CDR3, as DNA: TGTGCCAGCAGTTGGGACACCAACTATGGCTACACCTTC.

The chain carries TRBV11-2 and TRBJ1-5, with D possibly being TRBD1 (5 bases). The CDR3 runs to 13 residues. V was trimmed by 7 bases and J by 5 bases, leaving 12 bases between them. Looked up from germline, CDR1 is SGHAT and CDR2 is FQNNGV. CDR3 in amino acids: CASTPGEDQPQHF. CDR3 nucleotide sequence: TGTGCCAGCACCCCGGGGGAAGATCAGCCCCAGCATTTT.